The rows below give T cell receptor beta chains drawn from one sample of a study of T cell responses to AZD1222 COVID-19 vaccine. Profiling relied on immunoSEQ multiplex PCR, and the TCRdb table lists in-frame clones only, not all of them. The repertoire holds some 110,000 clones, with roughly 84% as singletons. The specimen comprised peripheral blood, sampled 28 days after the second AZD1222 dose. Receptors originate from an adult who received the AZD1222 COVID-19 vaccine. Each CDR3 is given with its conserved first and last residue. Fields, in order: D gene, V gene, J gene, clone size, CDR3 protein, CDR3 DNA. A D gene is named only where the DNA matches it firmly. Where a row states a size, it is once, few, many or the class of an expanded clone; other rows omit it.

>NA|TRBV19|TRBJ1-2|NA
CASSKDDYGYTF
TGTGCCAGTAGTAAGGATGACTATGGCTACACCTTC
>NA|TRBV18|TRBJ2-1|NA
CASSGRIAETVNEQFF
TGTGCCAGCTCAGGGCGGATAGCGGAGACCGTCAATGAGCAGTTCTTC
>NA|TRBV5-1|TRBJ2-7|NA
CASSYSGIPGEQYF
TGCGCCAGCAGCTACTCCGGGATCCCAGGCGAGCAGTACTTC
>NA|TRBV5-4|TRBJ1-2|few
CASSLVSSNYGYTF
TGTGCCAGCAGCTTGGTCTCTTCTAACTATGGCTACACCTTC
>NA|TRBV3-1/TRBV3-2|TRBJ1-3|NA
CASSLFGGIGNTIYF
TGTGCCAGCAGCCTCTTCGGGGGCATTGGAAACACCATATATTTT
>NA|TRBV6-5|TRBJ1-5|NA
CASKPFTNQPQHF
TGTGCCAGCAAACCTTTTACGAATCAGCCCCAGCATTTT
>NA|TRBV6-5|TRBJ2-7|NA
CASSIGSRTYEQYF
TGTGCCAGCAGTATCGGGTCCCGGACCTACGAGCAGTACTTC
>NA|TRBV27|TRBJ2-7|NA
CASSLTSGRLYEQYF
TGTGCCAGCAGTTTAACGAGCGGGCGACTCTACGAGCAGTACTTC
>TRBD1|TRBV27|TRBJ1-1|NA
CASRKQGENTEAFF
TGTGCCAGCAGGAAACAGGGGGAGAACACTGAAGCTTTCTTT
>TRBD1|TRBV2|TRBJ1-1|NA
CAGDRKNTEAFF
TGTGCCGGGGACAGGAAGAACACTGAAGCTTTCTTT
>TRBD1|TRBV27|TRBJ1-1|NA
CASSYGQGNTEAFF
TGTGCCAGCAGTTATGGACAGGGGAACACTGAAGCTTTCTTT
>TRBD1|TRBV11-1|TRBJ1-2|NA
CASSWGTGNYGYTF
TGTGCCAGCAGCTGGGGGACAGGAAACTATGGCTACACCTTC
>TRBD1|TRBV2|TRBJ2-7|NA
CASRRQGSSYEQYF
TGTGCCAGCAGGCGACAGGGGAGCTCCTACGAGCAGTACTTC
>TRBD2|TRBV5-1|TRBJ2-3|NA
CASFFGGGNADTQYF
TGCGCCAGCTTTTTCGGCGGGGGGAACGCAGATACGCAGTATTTT
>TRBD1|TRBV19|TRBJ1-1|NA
CASSIVAQGGTEAFF
TGTGCCAGTAGTATAGTCGCTCAGGGGGGCACTGAAGCTTTCTTT
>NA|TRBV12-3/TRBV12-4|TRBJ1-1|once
CASSLLLDRRVF
TGTGCCAGCAGTTTGCTCCTAGACAGGCGGGTCTTT
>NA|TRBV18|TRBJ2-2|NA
CASSPPDTGELFF
TGTGCCAGCTCACCACCGGACACCGGGGAGCTGTTTTTT
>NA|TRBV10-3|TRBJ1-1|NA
CAISGSEGRTEAFF
TGTGCCATCAGTGGGTCTGAGGGTCGGACTGAAGCTTTCTTT
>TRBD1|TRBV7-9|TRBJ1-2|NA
CASSRSGTGILDGYTF
TGTGCCAGCAGCCGCTCTGGGACAGGGATATTGGATGGCTACACCTTC
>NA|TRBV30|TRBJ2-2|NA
CAWSMGSRNTGELFF
TGTGCCTGGAGTATGGGCTCTAGGAACACCGGGGAGCTGTTTTTT
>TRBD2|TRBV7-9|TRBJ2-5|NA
CASSLVAGGRQGGEYF
TGTGCCAGCAGCTTAGTAGCGGGGGGACGTCAAGGAGGGGAGTACTTC
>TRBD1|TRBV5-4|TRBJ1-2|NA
CASSGRGPTNYGYTF
TGTGCCAGCAGCGGCAGGGGGCCGACTAACTATGGCTACACCTTC
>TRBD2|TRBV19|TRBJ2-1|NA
CASTYGAGVYHEQFF
TGTGCCAGTACCTACGGAGCGGGAGTTTACCATGAGCAGTTCTTC
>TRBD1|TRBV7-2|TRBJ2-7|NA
CASSSGTGGRVYF
TGTGCCAGCAGCTCCGGGACAGGGGGAAGGGTGTACTTC
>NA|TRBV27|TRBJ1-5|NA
CASSLGQTNQPQHF
TGTGCCAGCAGTTTAGGGCAGACCAATCAGCCCCAGCATTTT
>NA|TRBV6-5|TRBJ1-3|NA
CASTNAVNTIYF
TGTGCCAGCACCAACGCGGTAAACACCATATATTTT
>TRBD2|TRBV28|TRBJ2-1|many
CASSLSGTSGHNEQFF
TGTGCCAGCAGTTTATCCGGGACTAGCGGACACAATGAGCAGTTCTTC
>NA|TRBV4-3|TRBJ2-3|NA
CASSPRGRTDTQYF
TGCGCCAGCAGCCCTCGGGGGCGCACAGATACGCAGTATTTT
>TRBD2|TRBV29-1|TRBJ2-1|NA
CSVEGGRAYGEQFF
TGCAGCGTTGAGGGCGGGAGGGCCTACGGTGAGCAGTTCTTC
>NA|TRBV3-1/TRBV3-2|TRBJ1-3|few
CASSHSYRDKGRGNTIYF
TGTGCCAGCAGCCACTCCTATCGGGACAAAGGGAGAGGAAACACCATATATTTT
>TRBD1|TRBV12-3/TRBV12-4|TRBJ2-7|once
CASSRDRVYEQYF
TGTGCCAGCAGTCGGGACAGGGTCTACGAGCAGTACTTC
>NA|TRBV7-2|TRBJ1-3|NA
CASSLGTGFGNTIYF
TGTGCCAGCAGCTTAGGCACAGGGTTTGGAAACACCATATATTTT
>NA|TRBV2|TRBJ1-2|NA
CASRSRGDGYTF
TGTGCCAGCAGATCGAGAGGTGATGGCTACACCTTC
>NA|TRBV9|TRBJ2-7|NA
CASSAGQFSYEQYF
TGTGCCAGCAGTGCGGGACAGTTCTCCTACGAGCAGTACTTC
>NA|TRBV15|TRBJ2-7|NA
CATSRDRLSGIGGGNEQYF
TGTGCCACCAGCAGAGATCGGTTGAGCGGGATCGGAGGGGGGAACGAGCAGTACTTC
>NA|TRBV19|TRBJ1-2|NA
CASSIAGDVGDGYTF
TGTGCCAGTAGTATAGCCGGGGACGTCGGAGATGGCTACACCTTC
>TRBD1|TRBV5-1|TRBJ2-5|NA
CASSTGQGVETQYF
TGCGCCAGCAGCACGGGACAGGGAGTAGAGACCCAGTACTTC
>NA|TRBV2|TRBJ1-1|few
CARYTTDWDTEAFF
TGTGCCCGCTACACCACAGACTGGGACACTGAAGCTTTCTTT
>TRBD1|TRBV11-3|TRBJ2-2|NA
CASSPGGFYAPGELFF
TGTGCCAGCAGCCCAGGGGGATTTTATGCCCCCGGGGAGCTGTTTTTT
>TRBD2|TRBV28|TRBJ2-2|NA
CASSAEPTGTSFELRPGELFF
TGTGCCAGCAGTGCGGAGCCAACCGGGACTAGCTTTGAACTGAGACCCGGGGAGCTGTTTTTT
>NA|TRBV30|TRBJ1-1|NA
CAWSVSQGGEAFF
TGTGCCTGGAGTGTCTCACAGGGAGGTGAAGCTTTCTTT
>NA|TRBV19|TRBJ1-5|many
CASSMGHPFSAQPQHF
TGTGCCAGTAGTATGGGACATCCCTTTTCTGCTCAGCCCCAGCATTTT
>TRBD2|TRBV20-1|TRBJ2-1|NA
CSASGGGPTEQFF
TGCAGTGCTAGTGGCGGGGGGCCCACTGAGCAGTTCTTC
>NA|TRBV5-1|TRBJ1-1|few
CASSLTDRPDTAFF
TGCGCCAGCAGCTTAACCGACAGGCCGGATACAGCTTTCTTT
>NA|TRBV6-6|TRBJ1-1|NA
CASSYPPENTEAFF
TGTGCCAGCAGTTACCCCCCAGAGAACACTGAAGCTTTCTTT
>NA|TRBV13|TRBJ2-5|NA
CASSYGTGSGETQYF
TGTGCCAGCAGCTATGGAACAGGGTCCGGTGAGACCCAGTACTTC
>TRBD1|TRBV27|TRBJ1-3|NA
CASSLKGTDRGGGNTIYF
TGTGCCAGCAGTTTAAAGGGGACAGACAGGGGGGGTGGAAACACCATATATTTT
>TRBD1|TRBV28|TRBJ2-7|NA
CASSLSRTGLNEQYF
TGTGCCAGCAGTTTAAGCAGGACAGGGCTTAACGAGCAGTACTTC
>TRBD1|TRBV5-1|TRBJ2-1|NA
CASSLGQGRHNEQFF
TGCGCCAGCAGCTTGGGACAGGGAAGGCACAATGAGCAGTTCTTC
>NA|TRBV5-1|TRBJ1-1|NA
CASSWGRTANTEAFF
TGCGCCAGCAGCTGGGGCCGGACAGCGAACACTGAAGCTTTCTTT
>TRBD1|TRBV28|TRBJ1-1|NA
CASSPGDSLNTEAFF
TGTGCCAGCAGTCCCGGGGACAGCCTAAACACTGAAGCTTTCTTT
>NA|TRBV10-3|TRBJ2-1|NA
CAISERNEQFF
TGTGCCATCAGTGAGCGGAATGAGCAGTTCTTC
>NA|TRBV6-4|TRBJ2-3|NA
CASSEGTGLGSVTQYF
TGTGCCAGCAGTGAAGGGACAGGACTAGGGTCGGTGACGCAGTATTTT
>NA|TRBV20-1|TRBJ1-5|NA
CSASLGYSNQPQHF
TGCAGTGCTAGTCTAGGGTATAGCAATCAGCCCCAGCATTTT
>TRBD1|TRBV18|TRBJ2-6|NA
CASSPGRGRNGANVLTF
TGTGCCAGCTCACCCGGCAGGGGGCGTAATGGGGCCAACGTCCTGACTTTC
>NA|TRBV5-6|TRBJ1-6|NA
CASSLGTGSPLHF
TGTGCCAGCAGCTTGGGTACTGGGTCACCCCTCCACTTT
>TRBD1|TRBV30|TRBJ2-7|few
CAWIQDRGPSQPHEQYF
TGTGCCTGGATCCAGGACAGGGGTCCCTCCCAGCCCCACGAGCAGTACTTC